A single sample is the source of the 20 T cell receptor beta chains below, sequenced in a study of identical twins (dated by TCRdb to the mid-2010s). The receptor library was made with 5' RACE. Sequenced on an Illumina HiSeq 2000. The public reads were quality trimmed at Q25 with fastp and then assembled into clones with MiXCR by TCRdb, keeping productive beta chains. When rows share a CDR3 protein, they turn into one entry using the most common DNA and genes. Here the sample has about 240,000 distinct CDR3 sequences; more than 9.5% occur a single time. 3.5% to 4.5% of the sample is taken by the ten largest. These data also formed part of another study, on yellow fever vaccine responses in identical twins.

The sequencing input was memory (CD45RO+) T cells sorted from blood. Read against the paper, the sample's cell subset or site label means: CD45RO+ enriched T cells. All receptors come from a woman aged 18-30 years in good health.

The chain is built from TRBV19 and TRBJ1-2; 7 bases fit TRBD1. The germline V gene has CDR1 LNHDA and CDR2 SQIVND (reference sequence). The trim removed 5 bases at V and 4 bases at J, leaving 4 bases unmatched. CDR3 size: 13 residues. As DNA, the CDR3 is TGTGCCAGTAGTTCAACAGGGGCCTATGGCTACACCTTC. Translating gives CASSSTGAYGYTF.

The gene calls are TRBV14 and TRBJ1-3; D unresolved. Trimming shortened V by 1 base and J by 2 bases, and 9 bases separated the two germline ends. This CDR3 has 15 amino acids. Germline values: CDR1 SGHDN, CDR2 FVKESK. CDR3 region: CASSQARLAGNTIYF. The CDR3 DNA is TGTGCCAGCAGCCAAGCCAGGCTGGCTGGAAACACCATATATTTT.

This chain's CDR3 is CASSTRSEAFF. CDR3 DNA sequence: TGTGCCAGCAGCACAAGGTCTGAAGCTTTCTTT. J is TRBJ1-1 and V is TRBV3-1; no firm D call. From germline, CDR1 is LGHDT and CDR2 YNNKEL (reference sequence). The CDR3 runs to 11 residues. The V end lost 5 bases, the J end lost 6 bases, and 7 bases lay between the germline ends.

V gene TRBV5-1 combines with J gene TRBJ2-6; D possibly corresponds to TRBD2 (5 bases). The ends were cut back, 3 bases at V and 4 bases at J, with 14 bases in the middle. The CDR3 extends over 16 amino acids. Germline CDR1 SGHRS, CDR2 YFSETQ. CDR3 nucleotide sequence: TGCGCCAGCAGCTCTAGCAGCGTGTCCGGGGCCAACGTCCTGACTTTC. It specifies CASSSSSVSGANVLTF.

This clonotype was observed a few times. This chain joins TRBV15 and TRBJ2-1, with 8 bases fitting TRBD2. The CDR3 loop spans 15 amino acids. Trimming removed 3 bases from V and 7 bases from J; junction bases left unmatched: 8. In germline, CDR1 is LNHNV, CDR2 YYDKDF (reference sequence). The CDR3 reads CATSRNGGAENEQFF. The CDR3 bases are TGTGCCACCAGCAGGAACGGGGGGGCTGAAAATGAGCAGTTCTTC. Variable domain in full (rest from reference TRBV15 and TRBJ2-1): DAMVIQNPRYQVTQFGKPVTLSCSQTLNHNVMYWYQQKSSQAPKLLFHYYDKDFNNEADTPDNFQSRRPNTSFCFLDIRSPGLGDTAMYLCATSRNGGAENEQFFGPGTRLTVL.

Ten or more counts support this clonotype. The chain recombines TRBV20-1 with TRBJ2-5; D unclear. The germline V and J ends were trimmed by 3 bases and 1 base, with 0 bases remaining between them. CDR3 length equals 10 residues. From germline, CDR1 is DFQATT and CDR2 SNEGSKA (reference sequence). The CDR3: CSASQETQYF. CDR3 DNA: TGCAGTGCTAGCCAAGAGACCCAGTACTTC.

This clonotype was counted between two and nine times. V gene TRBV24-1 combines with J gene TRBJ2-5, with 10 bases fitting TRBD2. The V gene end was trimmed by 7 bases and the J gene end by 5 bases; junction bases not matched to a gene: 3. This CDR3 has 13 amino acids. Germline V gene data show CDR1 as KGHDR and CDR2 as SFDVKD. CDR3 DNA: TGTGCCACCAGCTCTAGCGGGAGTGAGACCCAGTACTTC. Protein sequence: CATSSSGSETQYF.

This clonotype was observed at least ten times. This sequence joins TRBV29-1 and TRBJ2-3; TRBD2 is a possible D gene (6 bases). The ends were cut back, 3 bases at V and 1 base at J, with 14 bases in the middle. The germline CDR1 and CDR2 sequences are SQVTM and ANQGSEA. The CDR3 runs 15 residues. This CDR3 reads CSVEGGVGRTDTQYF. CDR3 bases: TGCAGCGTTGAGGGGGGAGTGGGCCGCACAGATACGCAGTATTTT.

This clonotype was found many times. V and J are TRBV15 and TRBJ2-7, with 10 bases identical to TRBD1. The CDR3 sequence is 15 residues long. V lost 0 bases, J lost 7 bases, and 6 bases stayed unmatched. Germline CDR1 and CDR2: LNHNV and YYDKDF (reference sequence). The CDR3 coding sequence is TGTGCCACCAGCAGAGATGACAGGGGGCTGTATGAGCAGTACTTC. Protein: CATSRDDRGLYEQYF.

This clonotype turned up a few times. The chain carries TRBV5-1 and TRBJ2-3; 7 bases match TRBD2. The length of the CDR3 is 17 residues. The germline V gene encodes CDR1 SGHRS and CDR2 YFSETQ. With 4 bases clipped from V and 4 bases from J, the junction kept 15 bases outside the gene matches. CDR3 nucleotide sequence: TGCGCCAGCAGCGGGCGGGCTAGCGGTGTTCAAGCAGATACGCAGTATTTT. Translation: CASSGRASGVQADTQYF.

This chain links TRBV11-2 with TRBJ2-7; tentative D call: TRBD2 (6 bases). The V gene's germline CDR1 is SGHAT and CDR2 FQNNGV. This CDR3 is 15 amino acids long. Trimming cost V 4 bases and J 3 bases, with 16 bases left between them. DNA for the CDR3: TGTGCCAGCAGCTCGGGACTCCAGGGAGTCTACGAGCAGTACTTC. It yields the protein CASSSGLQGVYEQYF.

This clonotype was picked up a small number of times. The rearrangement uses TRBV11-3 and TRBJ1-2; no clear D gene. The length of the CDR3 is 12 residues. Germline CDR1 SGHNT, CDR2 YENEEA. Trimming pared 2 bases from V and 6 bases from J, leaving 7 bases between. The CDR3 region has the DNA TGTGCCAGCAGCTTAAGACGAGATGGCTACACCTTC. Its translation is CASSLRRDGYTF.

The sample holds many counts of this clonotype. Here the CDR3 reads CASSPSGDGGNEQFF. CDR3 bases: TGTGCCAGCAGTCCTAGCGGGGACGGGGGAAATGAGCAGTTCTTC. The chain uses TRBV6-2 or TRBV6-3 and TRBJ2-1, with 9 bases that match TRBD2. Germline values: CDR1 MNHEY, CDR2 SVGEGT. The trim removed 5 bases at V and 7 bases at J, leaving 9 bases unmatched. The CDR3 consists of 15 residues.

This clonotype has only a few counts. The chain couples TRBV3-1 to TRBJ2-5; TRBD2 agrees at 7 bases. The CDR3 has 12 residues. V shed 1 base, J shed 14 bases, and the junction held 7 bases outside the gene matches. Germline values: CDR1 LGHDT, CDR2 YNNKEL (reference sequence). This CDR3 reads CASSQGAAGRYF. The CDR3, as DNA: TGTGCCAGCAGCCAAGGTGCAGCGGGGAGATACTTC.

This CDR3 is CASSPWGSDQNEQFF. The CDR3 DNA reads as TGTGCCAGCAGCCCTTGGGGTAGCGATCAGAATGAGCAGTTCTTC. The V and J genes are TRBV13 and TRBJ2-1, with D possibly being TRBD2 (5 bases). V lost 5 bases to trimming and J lost 7 bases, with 18 bases between them. Germline CDR1 is PRHDT and CDR2 is FYEKMQ (reference sequence). This CDR3 has 15 residues.

The rearrangement uses TRBV2 and TRBJ1-3; D not certain. This CDR3 contains 14 residues. Trimming removed 6 bases at V and 0 bases at J, with 9 bases between. In germline, CDR1 is SNHLY, CDR2 FYNNEI. CDR3 sequence: CASRKESSGNTIYF. CDR3 DNA: TGTGCCAGCAGGAAAGAGAGCTCTGGAAACACCATATATTTT.

The chain uses TRBV6-4 and TRBJ2-1, with D perhaps assigned TRBD1 or TRBD2 (5 bases each). From germline, CDR1 is MRHNA and CDR2 SNTAGT. The CDR3 is made up of 14 amino acids. Trimming removed 2 bases at V and 5 bases at J, with 10 bases between. CDR3 nucleotide sequence: TGTGCCAGCAGTGACGCTGGGGGTAACAATGAGCAGTTCTTC. This encodes CASSDAGGNNEQFF.

This clonotype was seen more than once but under ten times. The rearrangement joins TRBV3-1 to TRBJ2-5, with D perhaps matching TRBD1 or TRBD2 (5 bases each). CDR1 is LGHDT and CDR2 is YNNKEL in the germline V gene (reference sequence). Trimming left V 0 bases short and J 1 base short, with 15 bases between. CDR3 length: 17 amino acids. CDR3 sequence: CASSQDRDAYFQETQYF. The CDR3 nucleotides are TGTGCCAGCAGCCAAGATCGGGACGCTTACTTCCAAGAGACCCAGTACTTC.

This rearrangement joins TRBV7-9 to TRBJ2-3; D gene uncertain. The V gene's germline CDR1 is SEHNR and CDR2 FQNEAQ (reference sequence). The CDR3 sequence is 13 residues long. The V end lost 4 bases, the J end lost 4 bases, and 9 bases lay between the germline ends. CDR3 residues: CASSSQMADTQYF. CDR3 nucleotide sequence: TGTGCCAGCAGCTCCCAGATGGCAGATACGCAGTATTTT.

This clonotype was counted many times. V gene TRBV7-9 combines with J gene TRBJ1-2; D gene uncertain. The V end was cut by 6 bases, the J end by 8 bases, with 22 bases between. This CDR3 spans 15 amino acids. Germline CDR1 and CDR2: SEHNR and FQNEAQ (reference sequence). The CDR3 loop is CASSTSGVTYKGYTF. CDR3 nucleotide sequence: TGTGCCAGCAGTACCTCTGGGGTGACCTATAAAGGCTACACCTTC. Looking up the rest from reference TRBV7-9 and TRBJ1-2 gives the full variable domain: DTGVSQNPRHKITKRGQNVTFRCDPISEHNRLYWYRQTLGQGPEFLTYFQNEAQLEKSRLLSDRFSAERPKGSFSTLEIQRTEQGDSAMYLCASSTSGVTYKGYTFGSGTRLTVV.